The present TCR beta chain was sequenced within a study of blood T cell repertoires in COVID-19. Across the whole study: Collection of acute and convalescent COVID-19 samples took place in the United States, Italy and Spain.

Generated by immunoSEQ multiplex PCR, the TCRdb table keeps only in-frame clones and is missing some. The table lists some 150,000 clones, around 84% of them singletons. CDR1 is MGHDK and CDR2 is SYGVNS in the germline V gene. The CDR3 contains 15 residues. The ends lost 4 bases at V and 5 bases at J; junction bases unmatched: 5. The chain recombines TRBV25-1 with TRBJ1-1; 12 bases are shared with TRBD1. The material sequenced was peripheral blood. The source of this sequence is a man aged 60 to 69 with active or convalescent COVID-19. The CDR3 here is CASSVPGQGATEAFF. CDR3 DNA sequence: TGTGCCAGCAGTGTACCGGGACAGGGGGCGACTGAAGCTTTCTTT. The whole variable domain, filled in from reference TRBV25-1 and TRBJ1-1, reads EADIYQTPRYLVIGTGKKITLECSQTMGHDKMYWYQQDPGMELHLIHYSYGVNSTEKGDLSSESTVSRIRTEHFPLTLESARPSHTSQYLCASSVPGQGATEAFFGQGTRLTVV.